The clone carrying this T cell receptor beta chain was observed a single time. This CDR3 region has 14 residues. The germline V gene encodes CDR1 SGHDT and CDR2 YYEEEE. V was shortened by 2 bases and J by 2 bases, with 8 bases between the two germline ends. These data come from a study of blood T cell repertoires in COVID-19. About the research overall: PBMCs, B-cell-depleted T cells, or T cells were the source of the cDNA or gDNA that made up the material.

Authors' data handling: Reference gene primers were amplified, and this amplification served to estimate nucleated cell counts. Repertoires were generated with immunoSEQ multiplex PCR, while TCRdb's copy carries only in-frame clones and drops some. The V and J calls and clone size are taken from that table; D and trimming were inferred from the DNA. The sample comprises about 210,000 clones, 80% to 90% of which are singletons, and roughly 8% rests with the top ten. This chain joins TRBV5-6 and TRBJ1-3, with a possible D match to TRBD1 (5 bases). Material: peripheral blood. The sequence was obtained from a woman between 45 and 60 years old with active or convalescent COVID-19. CDR3 loop: CASSLPGTGNTIYF. CDR3 coding DNA: TGTGCCAGCAGCTTACCAGGGACTGGAAACACCATATATTTT.